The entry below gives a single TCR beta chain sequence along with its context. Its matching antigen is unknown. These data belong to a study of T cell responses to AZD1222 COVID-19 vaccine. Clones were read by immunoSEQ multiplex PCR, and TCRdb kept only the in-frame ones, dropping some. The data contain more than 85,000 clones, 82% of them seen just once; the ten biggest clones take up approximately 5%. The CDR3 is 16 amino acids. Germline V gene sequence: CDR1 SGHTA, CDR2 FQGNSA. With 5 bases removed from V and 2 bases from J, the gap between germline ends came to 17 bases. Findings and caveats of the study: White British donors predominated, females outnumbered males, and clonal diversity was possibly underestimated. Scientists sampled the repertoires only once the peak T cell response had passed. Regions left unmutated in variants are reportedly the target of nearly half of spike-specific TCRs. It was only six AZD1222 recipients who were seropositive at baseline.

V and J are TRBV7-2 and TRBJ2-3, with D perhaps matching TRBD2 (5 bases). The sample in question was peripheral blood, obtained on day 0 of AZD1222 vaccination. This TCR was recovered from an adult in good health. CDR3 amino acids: CASSRPSGGYTDTQYF. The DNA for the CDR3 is TGTGCCAGCAGCAGACCCTCCGGAGGCTACACAGATACGCAGTATTTT.